This section outlines one T cell receptor beta chain sequence together with its context. A library of TCRbeta sequences, prepared with unique molecular identifiers, was generated. TCRdb passed the PCR reads through MiXCR, listing each CDR3 protein once. The profile shows about 230,000 distinct CDR3 sequences, roughly a tenth of them singletons. The entry originates in a study of T-cell reconstitution after alpha-beta-depleted transplantation in children. Per germline, CDR1 SGHVS and CDR2 FQNEAQ. V shed 5 bases and J 0 bases; nucleotides not matched to a gene: 9. This CDR3 has 17 residues. The clonotype comes from a human donor who donated a stem cell graft to a child with SCID. The chain employs TRBV7-8 and TRBJ2-1; 8 nucleotides match TRBD2. Sample: PBMCs from the stem cell graft donor, taken from the stem cell graft. CDR3 sequence (DNA): TGTGCCAGCAGCATCCCCTTGAGCGGGAGCTCCTACAATGAGCAGTTCTTC. Its protein is CASSIPLSGSSYNEQFF.